Listed below are T cell receptor beta chains from one sample, sequenced in a study of blood T cell repertoires in COVID-19. TCRdb keeps only in-frame clones here, not all; method: immunoSEQ multiplex PCR. The sample has 81,000 or so clones, 65% to 90% seen once. Sequenced: peripheral blood. These receptors were taken from a man aged 50-59 years with COVID-19, enrolled during active disease. The CDR3 runs from the conserved cysteine through the conserved F or W. D genes are given only for firm matches. Some rows have no size entry. The others give once, few or many, or a class for an expanded clone.

>TRBD1|-|TRBV6-1|TRBJ1-2
CASSEAKGTANYGYTF
TGTGCCAGCAGTGAAGCGAAAGGGACAGCGAACTATGGCTACACCTTC
>-|-|TRBV18|TRBJ1-3
CASSSSGQSPSGNTIYF
TGTGCCAGCTCATCCTCTGGACAGAGCCCCTCTGGAAACACCATATATTTT
>TRBD2|-|TRBV3-1/TRBV3-2|TRBJ2-3
CASSRSSGSGSNTQYF
TGTGCCAGCAGCCGCTCTAGCGGGAGTGGTTCAAATACGCAGTATTTT
>TRBD1|-|TRBV7-3|TRBJ2-1
CASSYTQGNEQFF
TGTGCCAGCAGCTATACACAGGGGAATGAGCAGTTCTTC
>-|-|TRBV14|TRBJ1-1
CASSQESGFTEAFF
TGTGCCAGCAGCCAAGAAAGCGGTTTCACTGAAGCTTTCTTT
>-|-|TRBV5-1|TRBJ1-1
CASRQHLNTEAFF
TGCGCCAGCCGACAGCATCTGAACACTGAAGCTTTCTTT
>TRBD1|-|TRBV9|TRBJ1-5
CASSVATGEGQPQHF
TGTGCCAGCAGCGTAGCTACAGGGGAAGGTCAGCCCCAGCATTTT
>TRBD2|-|TRBV7-2|TRBJ2-2
CASSHMGLANTGELFF
TGTGCCAGCAGCCACATGGGACTAGCGAACACCGGGGAGCTGTTTTTT
>-|-|TRBV30|TRBJ2-3
CAWSVQTGVKDTQYF
TGTGCCTGGAGTGTACAAACCGGGGTCAAGGATACGCAGTATTTT
>-|few|TRBV5-6|TRBJ1-3
CASSLSYGSGNTIYF
TGTGCCAGCAGCTTGTCGTACGGTTCTGGAAACACCATATATTTT
>TRBD2|-|TRBV11-2|TRBJ2-1
CASSSLAGAHNEQFF
TGTGCCAGCAGCTCCCTAGCGGGAGCCCACAATGAGCAGTTCTTC
>-|-|TRBV7-3|TRBJ2-7
CASSLSSGSYYEQYF
TGTGCCAGCAGCTTATCGTCAGGATCTTACTACGAGCAGTACTTC
>-|once|TRBV28|TRBJ1-2
CASSLPRAWAQGYTF
TGTGCCAGCAGTTTACCACGTGCGTGGGCGCAGGGCTACACCTTC
>TRBD2|-|TRBV6-4|TRBJ2-1
CASSGRESDEQFF
TGTGCCAGCAGTGGGCGGGAGTCGGATGAGCAGTTCTTC
>TRBD2|few|TRBV24-1|TRBJ2-1
CATSGATSGRYNEQFF
TGTGCCACCAGTGGCGCGACTAGCGGCCGCTACAATGAGCAGTTCTTC
>-|-|TRBV28|TRBJ1-2
CASRADNYGYTF
TGTGCCAGCAGGGCCGATAACTATGGCTACACCTTC
>-|-|TRBV7-8|TRBJ2-5
CASSLARDRVSRTQYF
TGTGCCAGCAGCTTAGCCCGAGACCGGGTCTCTCGGACCCAGTACTTC
>TRBD2|-|TRBV28|TRBJ2-7
CASSLGGAGGLYEQYF
TGTGCCAGCAGTTTAGGAGGGGCGGGAGGCCTTTACGAGCAGTACTTC
>TRBD2|-|TRBV10-2|TRBJ2-1
CASSESIRGSGSSYNEQFF
TGCGCCAGCAGTGAGTCAATTAGGGGTAGCGGGAGCTCCTACAATGAGCAGTTCTTC
>TRBD2|-|TRBV7-9|TRBJ2-7
CASSRSGSPYEQYF
TGTGCCAGCAGCCGAAGCGGGAGCCCTTACGAGCAGTACTTC
>-|-|TRBV28|TRBJ1-2
CALKGKQGTYGYTF
TGTGCCTTAAAGGGGAAACAGGGTACCTATGGCTACACCTTC
>-|-|TRBV28|TRBJ2-1
CASSFLGLPQEQFF
TGTGCCAGCAGTTTCCTCGGACTGCCACAGGAGCAGTTCTTC
>TRBD2|once|TRBV12-3/TRBV12-4|TRBJ2-5
CASSIREATQYF
TGTGCCAGCAGTATCCGGGAGGCGACCCAGTACTTC
>-|-|TRBV7-2|TRBJ1-1
CASSPQGLAEAFF
TGTGCCAGCAGCCCTCAGGGGCTGGCTGAAGCTTTCTTT
>-|-|TRBV18|TRBJ2-1
CASSPAGGGEQFF
TGTGCCAGCTCACCGGCCGGTGGCGGTGAGCAGTTCTTC
>-|-|TRBV28|TRBJ1-1
CASSLRGQNTEAFF
TGTGCCAGCAGTTTACGGGGACAGAACACTGAAGCTTTCTTT
>TRBD1|-|TRBV6-5|TRBJ2-1
CASRDRGQGNEQFF
TGTGCCAGCAGGGACAGGGGGCAAGGGAATGAGCAGTTCTTC
>TRBD2|-|TRBV27|TRBJ2-2
CASSLQEAGGWTGELFF
TGTGCCAGCAGTCTACAGGAAGCGGGAGGTTGGACCGGGGAGCTGTTTTTT
>-|-|TRBV7-2|TRBJ2-7
CASSSNYEQYF
TGTGCCAGCAGCTCAAACTACGAGCAGTACTTC
>-|-|TRBV7-5|TRBJ1-4
CARGLGPGQSDEKLFF
TGTGCCAGAGGATTGGGACCGGGACAATCTGATGAAAAACTGTTTTTT
>-|once|TRBV5-1|TRBJ1-3
CASSTGFSGNTIYF
TGCGCCAGCAGCACAGGGTTCTCTGGAAACACCATATATTTT
>TRBD1|-|TRBV24-1|TRBJ2-6
CATSDSDRAGANVLTF
TGTGCCACCAGTGACTCCGACAGGGCCGGGGCCAACGTCCTGACTTTC
>-|few|TRBV18|TRBJ1-5
CASSPDRNQPQHF
TGTGCCAGCTCACCAGACAGGAATCAGCCCCAGCATTTT
>-|-|TRBV6-1|TRBJ2-7
CASSEVGIFYEQYF
TGTGCCAGCAGTGAAGTGGGCATTTTCTACGAGCAGTACTTC
>-|-|TRBV5-5|TRBJ2-7
CASSQNRYGDNYEQYF
TGTGCCAGCAGCCAGAATCGGTACGGTGACAACTACGAGCAGTACTTC
>-|-|TRBV28|TRBJ2-7
CASSLLGGDYSYEQYF
TGTGCCAGCAGTTTATTAGGGGGGGATTACTCCTACGAGCAGTACTTC
>-|-|TRBV11-1|TRBJ2-7
CASSLEEGRDYEQYF
TGTGCCAGCAGCTTAGAGGAGGGAAGGGACTACGAGCAGTACTTC
>TRBD2|-|TRBV10-3|TRBJ2-1
CAIKGLAVGNEQFF
TGTGCCATCAAGGGACTAGCGGTTGGGAATGAGCAGTTCTTC
>TRBD2|-|TRBV28|TRBJ2-7
CASRTRLAGYEQYF
TGTGCCAGCAGAACCCGACTAGCGGGCTACGAGCAGTACTTC
>TRBD1|-|TRBV3-1/TRBV3-2|TRBJ1-2
CASSRTGTGGYTF
TGTGCCAGCAGCCGGACAGGGACAGGGGGCTACACCTTC
>TRBD1|-|TRBV30|TRBJ2-3
CAWGEPGQQNTQYF
TGTGCCTGGGGTGAACCGGGACAGCAAAATACGCAGTATTTT
>-|-|TRBV28|TRBJ2-7
CASSFQGNPYEQYF
TGTGCCAGCAGTTTTCAGGGGAACCCCTACGAGCAGTACTTC
>TRBD1|-|TRBV2|TRBJ2-7
CASWDSSLVYEQYF
TGTGCCAGCTGGGACAGTTCTCTTGTCTACGAGCAGTACTTC
>-|few|TRBV7-3|TRBJ1-1
CASSAVGRNTEAFF
TGTGCCAGCAGCGCCGTGGGGCGAAACACTGAAGCTTTCTTT
>TRBD2|-|TRBV2|TRBJ2-1
CARETSGRGGEQFF
TGTGCCCGAGAGACTAGCGGGAGGGGGGGTGAGCAGTTCTTC
>TRBD1|-|TRBV28|TRBJ2-7
CASRLQGPYSYEQYF
TGTGCCAGCAGACTACAGGGGCCCTACTCCTACGAGCAGTACTTC
>TRBD2|once|TRBV5-4|TRBJ2-4
CASSLFGREGVRYF
TGTGCCAGCAGCTTGTTTGGGCGGGAGGGCGTGCGGTACTTC
>-|-|TRBV5-1|TRBJ2-5
CASSSTQGVETQYF
TGCGCCAGCAGCTCAACCCAGGGTGTAGAGACCCAGTACTTC
>-|-|TRBV6-5|TRBJ1-3
CASSYDRAGNTIYF
TGTGCCAGCAGTTACGACCGGGCTGGAAACACCATATATTTT
>TRBD2|-|TRBV27|TRBJ2-5
CASSSNSGRGETQYF
TGTGCCAGCAGTTCTAACAGCGGGAGGGGAGAGACCCAGTACTTC
>TRBD2|-|TRBV5-1|TRBJ2-1
CASSLLTSGNNEQFF
TGCGCCAGCAGCTTGTTGACTAGCGGAAACAATGAGCAGTTCTTC
>TRBD2|-|TRBV11-3|TRBJ2-2
CASSPGTSGSYKSGELFF
TGTGCCAGCAGCCCGGGGACTAGCGGGAGCTATAAGTCCGGGGAGCTGTTTTTT
>-|-|TRBV2|TRBJ2-2
CASNLAPSNTGELFF
TGTGCCAGCAATCTAGCGCCCTCGAACACCGGGGAGCTGTTTTTT
>-|-|TRBV18|TRBJ2-3
CASSPPARTDTQYF
TGTGCCAGCTCACCACCTGCCAGGACAGATACGCAGTATTTT
>-|-|TRBV5-1|TRBJ1-5
CASSVRGGGQPQHF
TGCGCCAGCAGCGTGAGGGGGGGCGGTCAGCCCCAGCATTTT
>TRBD2|-|TRBV7-2|TRBJ2-1
CASSFLAAPYNEQFF
TGTGCCAGCAGCTTTCTAGCGGCTCCCTACAATGAGCAGTTCTTC
>-|-|TRBV9|TRBJ1-3
CASSVQGSHSGNTIYF
TGTGCCAGCAGCGTACAGGGATCCCACTCTGGAAACACCATATATTTT